The 3 T cell receptor beta chains in this list originate from one sample, sequenced in a study of identical twins. TCRdb re-derived calls from the 5' RACE reads in MiXCR, one entry per CDR3 protein. This table holds roughly 690,000 distinct CDR3 sequences, roughly 20% found once. These same data were also listed under a study on T cells expressing NK-cell markers.

Sequenced: PBMCs. The receptors here all came from a woman aged 18-29 years in good health.

The V call is TRBV20-1, the J call TRBJ2-1; D may be TRBD2 (5 bases). The CDR3 totals 15 residues. Trimming cost V 0 bases and J 6 bases, with 15 bases left between them. CDR1 and CDR2 from the germline V gene are DFQATT and SNEGSKA (reference sequence). CDR3 nucleotide sequence: TGCAGTGCTAGAGACGTCCTGAGGGCCCCCAATGAGCAGTTCTTC. This sequence encodes CSARDVLRAPNEQFF.

J is TRBJ2-3 and V is TRBV3-1; 9 bases are shared with TRBD2. Germline CDR1 LGHDT, CDR2 YNNKEL (reference sequence). The CDR3 consists of 15 residues. J was trimmed by 2 bases and V by 1 base; bases with no gene match: 1. In DNA form, the CDR3 reads TGTGCCAGCAGCCAAGGACTAGCGGTCACAGATACGCAGTATTTT. This sequence encodes CASSQGLAVTDTQYF.

The gene calls are TRBV7-8 and TRBJ2-1; weak D call: TRBD2 (5 bases). CDR3 length: 15 residues. The germline CDR1 and CDR2 sequences are SGHVS and FQNEAQ. The V end lost 2 bases, the J end lost 7 bases, and 15 bases lay between the germline ends. CDR3 in DNA: TGTGCCAGCAGCTTAAATGGAGGAAATTTTAATGAGCAGTTCTTC. Translating it yields CASSLNGGNFNEQFF.